Each of the 28 T cell receptor beta chains below was sequenced from the same sample in a study of blood T cell repertoires in COVID-19. Assay: immunoSEQ multiplex PCR; the TCRdb copy retains only in-frame clones and omits some. The data hold about 120,000 clones, with 79% observed a single time. The sample consisted of peripheral blood. The source of these receptors is a man between 35 and 55 years old with active or convalescent COVID-19.

The chain employs TRBV11-2 and TRBJ1-2, with D tentatively TRBD1 (6 bases). The germline gives CDR1 SGHAT, CDR2 FQNNGV. The V and J ends lost 5 bases and 5 bases respectively, with 15 bases between them. The CDR3 totals 14 residues. For the CDR3, the DNA is TGTGCCAGCAGCCAGATTTCACAGGGATATGGCTACACCTTC. As protein: CASSQISQGYGYTF.

The gene calls are TRBV6-6 and TRBJ2-7; D is perhaps TRBD2 (6 bases). Germline V gene lookup returns CDR1 MNHNY and CDR2 SVGAGI (reference sequence). The CDR3 totals 12 residues. Trimming took off 8 bases at V and 0 bases at J, with 8 bases between the two ends. The CDR3 sequence: CASGGASYEQYF. CDR3 bases: TGTGCCAGCGGCGGGGCCTCCTACGAGCAGTACTTC.

The chain links TRBV5-4 to TRBJ2-5, with 10 bases that match TRBD2. The CDR3 extends over 15 amino acids. With V trimmed by 1 base and J by 2 bases, 2 bases remained unmatched. CDR1 is SGHNT, CDR2 YYREEE, per germline (reference sequence). The CDR3 loop is CASSLPGLAQETQYF. The CDR3 DNA sequence: TGTGCCAGCAGCTTGCCGGGACTAGCGCAAGAGACCCAGTACTTC.

The V and J genes are TRBV11-2 and TRBJ1-1, with 8 bases matching TRBD1. The V segment lost 3 bases and the J segment 5 bases; nucleotides outside the gene matches: 8. The CDR3 is made up of 15 amino acids. Per the germline V gene, CDR1 is SGHAT and CDR2 is FQNNGV. The CDR3 coding sequence is TGTGCCAGCAGCTTGTCAGGGGGCCTGGGGACTGAAGCTTTCTTT. Its protein product is CASSLSGGLGTEAFF.

This clone showed up just a few times. This chain links TRBV11-1 with TRBJ2-1; 9 bases are a match to TRBD2. This CDR3 contains 15 residues. With V trimmed by 1 base and J by 8 bases, 6 bases remained unmatched. CDR1 SGHAT and CDR2 FQDESV come from the germline V gene (reference sequence). CDR3 amino acids: CASSLEAGGVYEQFF. The DNA for the CDR3 is TGTGCCAGCAGCTTAGAAGCGGGAGGAGTTTATGAGCAGTTCTTC.

The chain has TRBV5-1 and TRBJ2-3, with TRBD2 matching 8 bases. With V trimmed by 7 bases and J by 2 bases, 12 bases remained unmatched. Looked up from germline, CDR1 is SGHRS and CDR2 is YFSETQ. This CDR3 comprises 16 residues. As DNA, the CDR3 is TGCGCCAGCGTCTTAGGAGCGGGGGCGGTCACAGATACGCAGTATTTT. Translating it yields CASVLGAGAVTDTQYF.

This clone has a single count. Other DNA sequences of this sample code for an identical CDR3. V gene TRBV2 combines with J gene TRBJ1-1; weak D call: TRBD1 (5 bases). The V end lost 4 bases, the J end lost 0 bases, and 6 bases lay between the germline ends. Per the germline V gene, CDR1 is SNHLY and CDR2 is FYNNEI. This CDR3 has 13 residues. The CDR3 DNA reads TGTGCCAGCAGTGGGACATTGAACACTGAAGCTTTCTTT. This sequence encodes CASSGTLNTEAFF.

The CDR3 loop reads CASSRTGTGGVKLFF. CDR3 DNA sequence: TGTGCCAGCAGCCGAACCGGGACAGGGGGCGTAAAACTGTTTTTT. The chain uses TRBV11-3 and TRBJ1-4; TRBD1 matches at 12 bases. This CDR3 comprises 15 residues. V lost 5 bases to trimming and J lost 10 bases; unmatched junction nucleotides: 8. Looked up from germline, CDR1 is SGHNT and CDR2 is YENEEA.

V gene TRBV3-1 (or the pseudogene TRBV3-2) combines with J gene TRBJ2-3, with 9 bases lining up with TRBD2. The length of the CDR3 is 15 residues. Germline lookup yields CDR1 LGHDT and CDR2 YNNKEL (reference sequence). V shed 1 base, J shed 5 bases, and the junction held 4 bases outside the gene matches. The CDR3 nucleotides read TGTGCCAGCAGCCAAGGGACTAGCGTGCAAGATACGCAGTATTTT. It is translated as CASSQGTSVQDTQYF.

V usage is TRBV7-8 and J usage is TRBJ1-1; D is uncertain. The CDR3 runs 14 residues. CDR1 SGHVS and CDR2 FQNEAQ come from the germline V gene. The V gene lost 7 bases and the J gene lost 4 bases, with 16 bases spanning the gap. CDR3 DNA: TGTGCCAGCACTTACACCGGGATACTCACTGAAGCTTTCTTT. Protein: CASTYTGILTEAFF.

This chain connects TRBV28 to TRBJ2-5; 12 bases line up with TRBD2. CDR3 size: 18 residues. From germline, CDR1 is MDHEN and CDR2 SYDVKM. V gave up 1 base and J gave up 5 bases; unmatched junction bases: 11. CDR3 sequence reads: CASSLLLAGGPGEETQYF. CDR3 bases: TGTGCCAGCAGTTTATTGCTAGCGGGAGGGCCAGGGGAGGAGACCCAGTACTTC.

This clone was seen a single time. The chain combines TRBV10-3 with TRBJ1-4, with 7 bases aligning to TRBD1. The V gene's germline CDR1 is ENHRY and CDR2 SYGVKD. The CDR3 contains 13 residues. V was clipped by 6 bases and J by 6 bases; unmatched bases: 4. The CDR3 sequence: CAISGTAYEKLFF. For the CDR3, the DNA is TGTGCCATCAGCGGGACAGCCTATGAAAAACTGTTTTTT.

This chain connects TRBV19 to TRBJ2-5; the match to TRBD2 covers 13 bases. This CDR3 is 18 amino acids long. V was clipped by 3 bases and J by 5 bases; unmatched bases: 12. The germline V gene has CDR1 LNHDA and CDR2 SQIVND (reference sequence). The CDR3 region has the DNA TGTGCCAGTAGTATCGCCACCTTCACTAGCGGGGGGGGTGAGACCCAGTACTTC. It specifies CASSIATFTSGGGETQYF.

The chain is built from TRBV5-4 and TRBJ2-2; D gene unclear. V lost 0 bases and J lost 3, with 9 bases in between. Germline CDR1 SGHNT, CDR2 YYREEE (reference sequence). The CDR3 extends over 15 amino acids. CDR3 DNA sequence: TGTGCCAGCAGCTTGGCGGTTTTGGACACCGGGGAGCTGTTTTTT. Amino acids: CASSLAVLDTGELFF.

This clone was seen a handful of times. V and J are TRBV5-5 and TRBJ1-5, with a tentative D call TRBD1 (5 bases). This CDR3 spans 13 amino acids. The germline gives CDR1 SGHKS, CDR2 YYEKEE (reference sequence). V was shortened by 1 base and J by 7 bases, with 9 bases between the two germline ends. The CDR3 loop is CASSLSGYQPQHF. The CDR3 nucleotides read TGTGCCAGCAGCTTGTCAGGGTACCAGCCCCAGCATTTT.

V gene TRBV19 combines with J gene TRBJ1-5, with D perhaps matching TRBD1 (5 bases). This CDR3 has 12 amino acids. Germline lookup yields CDR1 LNHDA and CDR2 SQIVND (reference sequence). V lost 8 bases and J lost 6, with 11 bases in between. This CDR3 reads CASDSIGQPQHF. The CDR3 DNA is TGTGCCAGTGACAGCATTGGTCAGCCCCAGCATTTT.

The V call is TRBV30, the J call TRBJ1-1; possible D gene TRBD1, 5 bases. Germline loops: CDR1 GTSNPN, CDR2 SVGIG (reference sequence). Trimming shortened V by 1 base and J by 0 bases, and 6 bases separated the two germline ends. CDR3 size: 13 residues. This chain's CDR3 is CAWSEGMNTEAFF. The CDR3 DNA reads TGTGCCTGGAGTGAGGGGATGAACACTGAAGCTTTCTTT.

The chain employs TRBV15 and TRBJ1-5; weak D call: TRBD1 (6 bases). There are 13 residues in the CDR3. The V and J ends lost 5 bases and 5 bases respectively, with 10 bases between them. The germline gives CDR1 LNHNV, CDR2 YYDKDF (reference sequence). For the CDR3, the DNA is TGTGCCACCAGCGCGGACAGAGATCAGCCCCAGCATTTT. Protein sequence: CATSADRDQPQHF. Full variable domain (remainder filled in from reference TRBV15 and TRBJ1-5): DAMVIQNPRYQVTQFGKPVTLSCSQTLNHNVMYWYQQKSSQAPKLLFHYYDKDFNNEADTPDNFQSRRPNTSFCFLDIRSPGLGDTAMYLCATSADRDQPQHFGDGTRLSIL.

This clone has only a few counts. This chain uses TRBV15 with TRBJ1-6; 8 nucleotides agree with TRBD1. This CDR3 comprises 16 residues. V gave up 2 bases and J gave up 10 bases; unmatched junction bases: 10. The V gene's germline CDR1 is LNHNV and CDR2 YYDKDF (reference sequence). This CDR3 reads CATSRQMTGEKSPLHF. The DNA of the CDR3 is TGTGCCACCAGCAGACAAATGACAGGGGAGAAATCACCCCTCCACTTT.

With regard to this clone: No DNA is shown, since the ends of the CDR3 on it are uncertain; the CDR3 is the one TCRdb lists. This chain joins TRBV27 and TRBJ1-3. The CDR3 is 13 residues long, counting both termini. Germline loops: CDR1 MNHEY, CDR2 SMNVEV (reference sequence). CDR3 region: CAVGPGSGNTIYF.

The V call is TRBV2, the J call TRBJ1-1; TRBD1 matches at 7 bases. CDR3 length: 14 amino acids. Unmatched junction bases numbered 10, after V lost 7 bases and J lost 5 bases. Germline CDR1 SNHLY, CDR2 FYNNEI. In DNA form, the CDR3 reads TGTGCCAGCAAAGGGGAGACAGGGCTGACTGAAGCTTTCTTT. Amino acids: CASKGETGLTEAFF.

The chain combines TRBV21-1 with TRBJ2-1; TRBD2 is taken as the D call from the table, unchecked against the DNA. TRBV21-1 is designated a pseudogene. CDR3 size: 17 residues. In nucleotides, the CDR3 is TGTGCCAGCAGCAAAGCTCGGGGGAACGGCTATTACAATGAGCAGTTCTTC. It encodes CASSKARGNGYYNEQFF.

V usage is TRBV30 and J usage is TRBJ2-1; 7 bases match TRBD1. V lost 0 bases and J lost 12; bases outside the gene matches: 11. Germline CDR1 and CDR2: GTSNPN and SVGIG (reference sequence). CDR3 length equals 14 residues. CDR3 DNA: TGTGCCTGGAGTGTACTTTCGGGACAGTTTGGGCAGTTCTTC. Its translation is CAWSVLSGQFGQFF.

The CDR3 nucleotides read TGCGCCAGCAGCCAAGATCAGGCCGGTACCCCCCGCTATGGCTACACCTTC. This translates into CASSQDQAGTPRYGYTF. The chain links TRBV4-3 to TRBJ1-2, with D unresolved. The V gene lost 0 bases and the J gene lost 4 bases, with 18 bases spanning the gap. This CDR3 spans 17 amino acids. Germline V gives CDR1 LGHNA, CDR2 YSLEER.

This clone was counted a single time. V gene TRBV6-5 combines with J gene TRBJ1-1, with D unclear. V gave up 3 bases and J gave up 6 bases, with 11 bases separating them. This CDR3 contains 13 residues. Germline V lookup: CDR1 MNHEY, CDR2 SVGAGI. In DNA form, the CDR3 reads TGTGCCAGCAGTTATATTAACAAACCTGAAGCTTTCTTT. It yields the protein CASSYINKPEAFF.

The chain joins TRBV9 to TRBJ1-5; D is unresolved. From germline, CDR1 is SGDLS and CDR2 YYNGEE. The CDR3 extends over 13 amino acids. The V end lost 0 bases, the J end lost 2 bases, and 3 bases lay between the germline ends. For the CDR3, the DNA is TGTGCCAGCAGCGTAGCGGGCAATCAGCCCCAGCATTTT. Protein product: CASSVAGNQPQHF.

The chain combines TRBV19 with TRBJ1-6; no clear D gene. Germline loops: CDR1 LNHDA, CDR2 SQIVND (reference sequence). CDR3 length: 14 residues. V was cut by 2 bases and J by 9 bases, with 11 bases left in between. CDR3 region: CASSIQVPGSPLHF. The CDR3 coding sequence is TGTGCCAGTAGTATACAGGTCCCAGGTTCACCCCTCCACTTT.

The chain joins TRBV7-6 to TRBJ2-1; 11 nucleotides align to TRBD2. Germline-derived CDR1 and CDR2 are SGHVS and FNYEAQ. The CDR3 is 17 amino acids. V lost 4 bases to trimming and J lost 4 bases; unmatched junction nucleotides: 9. The CDR3 here is CASSSTKTSGTYNEQFF. CDR3 nucleotide sequence: TGTGCCAGCAGCTCAACTAAGACTAGCGGGACTTACAATGAGCAGTTCTTC.